This TCR beta chain came from a study of STAT5B mutations in CD4+ large granular lymphocyte leukemia. Whole-study results and caveats: No patients shared main leukemic clonotypes, though roughly 23% appeared at low frequency elsewhere. 8/27 top patient clones versus 2/35 control clones were TRBV06-family.

Trimming stripped 1 base from V and 0 bases from J, with 10 bases between. Germline loops: CDR1 SGHVS, CDR2 FQNEAQ. The CDR3 runs to 15 residues. Data came from immunoSEQ multiplex PCR; TCRdb stores just in-frame clones and leaves some out. The sample contains tens of thousands of clones, less than 80% of which appear only once. Concerning this clone itself: Its antigen is not known.

This chain connects TRBV7-8 to TRBJ2-7; the D is unclear. The sequencing sample was made of CD4+ T cells from blood buffy coats. This TCR was recovered from a human donor in good health. CDR3 bases: TGTGCCAGCAGCTTAGAGGCAGGTTCCTCCTACGAGCAGTACTTC. Its protein product is CASSLEAGSSYEQYF.